Shown below are 10 T cell receptor beta chains from a single sample sequenced in a study of T-cell memory formation after mild COVID-19. TCRdb redid the calling of the 5' RACE reads with MiXCR, one entry per CDR3 protein. Altogether 150,000 to 200,000 distinct CDR3 sequences are present, roughly 14% being singletons, with the ten largest covering 14%. The sequencing sample was made of PBMCs or a T cell subset sorted from them (not recorded which). These receptors came from an adult woman who had mild COVID-19 (a few samples of this study predate the infection). Cell type and time point are not known.

The V and J genes are TRBV7-6 and TRBJ2-1, with a tentative D call TRBD2 (6 bases). The CDR3 spans 18 residues. The germline V gene has CDR1 SGHVS and CDR2 FNYEAQ. V lost 1 base, J lost 3 bases, and 19 bases lay in between. CDR3 coding DNA: TGTGCCAGCAGCTTAGTTTATGCGGTGCGGGAACACTACAATGAGCAGTTCTTC. Protein product: CASSLVYAVREHYNEQFF.

This clonotype was seen only a few times. V and J are TRBV6-2 or TRBV6-3 and TRBJ1-1; tentatively, D is TRBD1 (5 bases). The CDR3 contains 14 residues. Trimming removed 2 bases from V and 4 bases from J, with 11 bases in between. Germline V gene lookup returns CDR1 MNHEY and CDR2 SVGEGT. The CDR3 here is CASSYAGGGTEAFF. DNA of the CDR3: TGTGCCAGCAGTTACGCGGGGGGTGGCACTGAAGCTTTCTTT.

This chain joins TRBV5-1 and TRBJ1-6; TRBD1 matches at 7 bases. Germline V gene sequence: CDR1 SGHRS, CDR2 YFSETQ. The CDR3 length is 15 residues. After removal of 7 bases from V and 3 bases from J, the junction contained 7 bases not matched to a gene. CDR3 sequence: CASSRDSNYNSPLHF. The CDR3 nucleotides are TGCGCCAGCTCCCGGGACAGCAACTATAATTCACCCCTCCACTTT.

This clonotype was recorded a few times. This chain links TRBV12-3 or TRBV12-4 with TRBJ2-7; maybe TRBD2 (6 bases). The CDR3 runs to 14 residues. V was trimmed by 6 bases and J by 3 bases, leaving 15 bases between them. This CDR3 reads CASSPYAGNYEQYF. The CDR3, as DNA: TGTGCCAGCAGCCCATATGCGGGAAACTACGAGCAGTACTTC.

The CDR3 reads CASSSLAGGSGLADTQYF. The CDR3 coding sequence is TGCGCCAGCAGCTCACTAGCGGGAGGATCCGGTTTGGCAGATACGCAGTATTTT. The chain employs TRBV5-1 and TRBJ2-3, with 12 positions matching TRBD2. J was trimmed by 4 bases and V by 3 bases; bases with no gene match: 12. The CDR3 runs to 18 residues. Per the germline V gene, CDR1 is SGHRS and CDR2 is YFSETQ.

In its sample, this clonotype was seen many times. The rearrangement links TRBV7-6 to TRBJ2-1; D gene uncertain. Per germline, CDR1 SGHVS and CDR2 FNYEAQ. This CDR3 region has 15 residues. The V end was cut by 5 bases, the J end by 0 bases, with 11 bases between. The CDR3 reads CASSLTSSSYNEQFF. DNA of the CDR3: TGTGCCAGCAGCCTGACATCGAGCTCCTACAATGAGCAGTTCTTC.

This clonotype was counted a few times. J is TRBJ2-1 and V is TRBV28, with 10 bases fitting TRBD2. The CDR3 loop spans 13 amino acids. With V trimmed by 10 bases and J by 5 bases, 5 bases remained unmatched. Germline lookup yields CDR1 MDHEN and CDR2 SYDVKM. The CDR3 region has the DNA TGTGCCACCGGACTAGCGGCGAACAATGAGCAGTTCTTC. Amino acid sequence: CATGLAANNEQFF.

This clonotype was seen a handful of times. This chain joins TRBV30 and TRBJ1-1; D is uncertain. CDR1 and CDR2 (germline): GTSNPN, SVGIG (reference sequence). The germline V and J ends were trimmed by 3 bases and 9 bases, with 14 bases remaining between them. The CDR3 has 12 residues. The CDR3 loop is CAWSALNRKAFF. CDR3 coding DNA: TGTGCCTGGAGCGCCTTGAACCGGAAAGCTTTCTTT.

Comment on this clonotype: A read error may account for a junction end that differs from germline. This chain uses TRBV20-1 with TRBJ2-5, with a weak D call TRBD1 (6 bases). Germline V gene lookup returns CDR1 DFQATT and CDR2 SNEGSKA (reference sequence). CDR3 size: 13 residues. Here the CDR3 DNA reads TGCAGTGCTACGGTGGGGGCTGGAGGAGGAGTACACTTC. Protein: CSATVGAGGGVHF.

The CDR3 reads CASSPSGTAQETQYF. In DNA, the CDR3 is TGTGCCAGCTCACCGTCGGGGACGGCCCAAGAGACCCAGTACTTC. This chain joins TRBV18 and TRBJ2-5; D possibly uses TRBD1 or TRBD2 (5 bases each). Looked up from germline, CDR1 is KGHSH and CDR2 is LQKENI. This CDR3 comprises 15 residues. Trimming stripped 3 bases from V and 1 base from J, with 12 bases between. The whole variable domain, remainder taken from reference TRBV18 and TRBJ2-5, is NAGVMQNPRHLVRRRGQEARLRCSPMKGHSHVYWYRQLPEEGLKFMVYLQKENIIDESGMPKERFSAEFPKEGPSILRIQQVVRGDSAAYFCASSPSGTAQETQYFGPGTRLLVL.